Listed here are 2 T cell receptor beta chains from one sample, sequenced in a study of blood T cell repertoires in COVID-19. Data came from immunoSEQ multiplex PCR; TCRdb stores just in-frame clones and leaves some out. The table has some 180,000 clones, 80% to 85% seen once. The sample was PBMCs or T cells enriched from blood (not recorded which). These receptor sequences come from a woman younger than 45 who had been exposed to COVID-19.

The chain uses TRBV5-1 and TRBJ2-5, with TRBD2 matching over 7 bases. Germline-derived CDR1 and CDR2 are SGHRS and YFSETQ. This CDR3 has 13 amino acids. V dropped 4 bases and J dropped 4; count of bases not matched to a gene: 4. For the CDR3, the DNA is TGCGCCAGCAGCGGACTAGTTGGAGAGACCCAGTACTTC. Translated, it gives CASSGLVGETQYF.

The gene calls are TRBV4-1 and TRBJ1-6; maybe TRBD1 (5 bases). Looked up from germline, CDR1 is MGHRA and CDR2 is YSYEKL. V was pared by 3 bases and J by 7 bases, with 7 bases between. This CDR3 region has 13 residues. The CDR3 sequence: CASSHPGNSPLHF. The DNA of the CDR3 is TGCGCCAGCAGCCATCCAGGGAATTCACCCCTCCACTTT.